These T cell receptor beta chains were read from a single sample in a study of CD8 T cells in ankylosing spondylitis. TCRdb ran MiXCR on the 5' RACE reads and lists one entry per CDR3 protein. Here the sample spans approximately 260,000 distinct CDR3 sequences, around 7.8% being singletons. Sequencing used blood, either unsorted or a sorted T cell fraction (not recorded which). The receptor set was obtained from a male donor with ankylosing spondylitis or in good health (not recorded which). Each CDR3 is given with its conserved first and last residue. D genes are given only for firm matches. Only part of the rows carry a size: once, few, many, or a class if the clone is expanded.

few | TRBD1 | TRBJ2-3 | TRBV19 | TGTGCCAGTAGTACCCGGGACAGGGGGTCACCCACAGATACGCAGTATTTT | CASSTRDRGSPTDTQYF
few | TRBD1 | TRBJ1-3 | TRBV3-1 | TGTGCCAGCAGCCCTCGACAGGGGGAGGGAAACACCATATATTTT | CASSPRQGEGNTIYF
NA | TRBD2 | TRBJ2-1 | TRBV3-1 | TGTGCCAGCAGCCCTCTGACTAGCGGGAGTCTCTCCTACAATGAGCAGTTCTTC | CASSPLTSGSLSYNEQFF
NA | NA | TRBJ2-7 | TRBV4-3 | TGCGCCAGCAGCCAAGATATAAGGGGCGAGCAGTACTTC | CASSQDIRGEQYF
many | NA | TRBJ1-1 | TRBV14 | TGTGCCAGCAGCCTCAGGGGCGTCTACACTGAAGCTTTCTTT | CASSLRGVYTEAFF
NA | NA | TRBJ1-1 | TRBV20-1 | TGCAGTGCTAGAGGAGGGGAAGGGGCTGAAGCTTTCTTT | CSARGGEGAEAFF
many | TRBD1 | TRBJ2-7 | TRBV15 | TGTGCCACCAGCAGAGAACCCGACAGGGGGTCCTACGAGCAGTACTTC | CATSREPDRGSYEQYF
many | NA | TRBJ1-2 | TRBV12-3/TRBV12-4 | TGTGCCAGCAGTTTCATCCCCGCAGGGCCCTATGGCTACACCTTC | CASSFIPAGPYGYTF
NA | NA | TRBJ2-4 | TRBV15 | TGTGCCACCAGCGACGGACTACGGGGGAGAGCCAAAAACATTCAGTACTTC | CATSDGLRGRAKNIQYF
many | NA | TRBJ2-1 | TRBV28 | TGTGCCAGCAGTCCGTATGACGGGAGCTCCTACAATGAGCAGTTCTTC | CASSPYDGSSYNEQFF
many | NA | TRBJ2-7 | TRBV12-3/TRBV12-4 | TGTGCCAGCAGTTTAGACGCCACCTACGAGCAGTACTTC | CASSLDATYEQYF
NA | NA | TRBJ1-1 | TRBV19 | TGTGCCAGTAGTGCCCAGGGGAACACTGAAGCTTTCTTT | CASSAQGNTEAFF
NA | NA | TRBJ2-7 | TRBV5-1 | TGCGCCAGCAGCTTGGCCGGGCAGGGGAGCGGCGAGCAGTACTTC | CASSLAGQGSGEQYF
many | TRBD2 | TRBJ2-2 | TRBV12-3/TRBV12-4 | TGTGCCAGCGGGGGACTAGGAGGCACCGGGGAGCTGTTTTTT | CASGGLGGTGELFF
NA | NA | TRBJ2-2 | TRBV20-1 | TGCAGTGCTAGAGACCTGGCAAACGGGGAGCTGTTTTTT | CSARDLANGELFF
NA | TRBD2 | TRBJ2-3 | TRBV4-2 | TGTGCCAGCAGCCAAGAGCACCGAGGACTAGCGGGGGGCACAGATACGCAGTATTTT | CASSQEHRGLAGGTDTQYF
many | TRBD1 | TRBJ1-4 | TRBV20-1 | TGCAGTGCCTCCCCGGGACAGGCAAATGAAAAACTGTTTTTT | CSASPGQANEKLFF
many | TRBD2 | TRBJ2-3 | TRBV7-6 | TGTGCCAGCAGCTTAGGGACTAGCGGACTCACAGATACGCAGTATTTT | CASSLGTSGLTDTQYF